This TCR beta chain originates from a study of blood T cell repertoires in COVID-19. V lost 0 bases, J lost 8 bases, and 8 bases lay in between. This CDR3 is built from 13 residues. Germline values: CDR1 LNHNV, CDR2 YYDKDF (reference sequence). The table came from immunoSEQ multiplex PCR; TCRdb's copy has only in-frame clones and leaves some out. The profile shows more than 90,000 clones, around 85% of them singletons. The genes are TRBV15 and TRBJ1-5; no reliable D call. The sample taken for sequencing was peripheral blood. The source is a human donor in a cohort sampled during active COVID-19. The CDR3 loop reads CATSRDGTEPQHF. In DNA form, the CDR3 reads TGTGCCACCAGCAGAGATGGAACAGAGCCCCAGCATTTT.